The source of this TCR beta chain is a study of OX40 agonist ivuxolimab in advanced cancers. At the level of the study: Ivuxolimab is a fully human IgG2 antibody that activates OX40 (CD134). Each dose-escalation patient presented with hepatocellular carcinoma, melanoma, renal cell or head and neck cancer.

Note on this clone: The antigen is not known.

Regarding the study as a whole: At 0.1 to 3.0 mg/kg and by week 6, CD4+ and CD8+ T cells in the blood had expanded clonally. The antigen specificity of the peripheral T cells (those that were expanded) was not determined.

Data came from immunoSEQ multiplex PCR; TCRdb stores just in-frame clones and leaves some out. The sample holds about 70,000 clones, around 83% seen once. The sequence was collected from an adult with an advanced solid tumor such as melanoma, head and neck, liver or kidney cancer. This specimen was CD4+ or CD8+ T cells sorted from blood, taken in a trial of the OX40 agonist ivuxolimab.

Written as DNA, the CDR3 is TGTGCCTCTGTAGCGGGGCGATATTGGGGCACAGATACGCAGTATTTT. Its protein product is CASVAGRYWGTDTQYF. The chain carries TRBV9 and TRBJ2-3, with 8 bases identical to TRBD2. Looked up from germline, CDR1 is SGDLS and CDR2 is YYNGEE. CDR3 length equals 16 residues. Trimming took 10 bases from V and 1 from J; bases not matched to a gene: 14.